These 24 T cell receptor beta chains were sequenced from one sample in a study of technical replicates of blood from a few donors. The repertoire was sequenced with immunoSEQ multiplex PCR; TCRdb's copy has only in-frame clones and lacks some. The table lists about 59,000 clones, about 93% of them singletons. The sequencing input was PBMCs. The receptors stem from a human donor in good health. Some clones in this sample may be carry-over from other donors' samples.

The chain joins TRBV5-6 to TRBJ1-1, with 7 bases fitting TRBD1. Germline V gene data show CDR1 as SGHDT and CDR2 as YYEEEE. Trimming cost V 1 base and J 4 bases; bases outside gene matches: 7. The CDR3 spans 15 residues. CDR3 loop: CASSLLGTESTEAFF. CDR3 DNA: TGTGCCAGCAGCTTGCTAGGGACAGAAAGCACTGAAGCTTTCTTT. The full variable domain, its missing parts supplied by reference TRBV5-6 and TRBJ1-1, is DAGVTQSPTHLIKTRGQQVTLRCSPKSGHDTVSWYQQALGQGPQFIFQYYEEEERQRGNFPDRFSGHQFPNYSSELNVNALLLGDSALYLCASSLLGTESTEAFFGQGTRLTVV.

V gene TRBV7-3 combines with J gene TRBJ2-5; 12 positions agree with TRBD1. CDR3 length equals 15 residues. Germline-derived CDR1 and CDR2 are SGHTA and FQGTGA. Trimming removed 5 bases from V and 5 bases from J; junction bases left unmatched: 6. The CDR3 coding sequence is TGTGCCAGCAGCAGGGGACAGGGGGCACGGGAGACCCAGTACTTC. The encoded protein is CASSRGQGARETQYF.

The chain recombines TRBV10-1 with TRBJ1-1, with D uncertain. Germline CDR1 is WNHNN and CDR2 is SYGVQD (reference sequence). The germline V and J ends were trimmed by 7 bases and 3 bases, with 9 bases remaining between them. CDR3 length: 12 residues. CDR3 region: CASILKYTEAFF. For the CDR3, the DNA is TGCGCCAGCATTCTAAAATACACTGAAGCTTTCTTT.

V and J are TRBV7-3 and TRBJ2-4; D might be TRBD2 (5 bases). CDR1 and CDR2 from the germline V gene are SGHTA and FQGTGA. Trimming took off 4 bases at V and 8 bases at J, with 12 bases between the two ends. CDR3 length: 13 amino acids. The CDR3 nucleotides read TGTGCCAGCAGCTACGCACCGGAGGACATTCAGTACTTC. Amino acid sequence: CASSYAPEDIQYF.

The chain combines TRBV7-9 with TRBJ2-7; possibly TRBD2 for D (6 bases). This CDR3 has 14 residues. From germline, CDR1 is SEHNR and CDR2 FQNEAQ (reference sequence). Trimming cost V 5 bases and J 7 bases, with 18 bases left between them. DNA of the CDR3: TGTGCCAGCAGCCGCCCGGCGGGACCGGGAGAGCAGTACTTC. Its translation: CASSRPAGPGEQYF.

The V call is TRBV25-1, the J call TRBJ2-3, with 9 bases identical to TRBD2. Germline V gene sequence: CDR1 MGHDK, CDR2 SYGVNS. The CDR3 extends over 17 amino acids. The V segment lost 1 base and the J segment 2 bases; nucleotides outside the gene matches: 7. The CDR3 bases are TGTGCCAGCAGTGAATCCCGGACTAGCGAAGACACAGATACGCAGTATTTT. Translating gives CASSESRTSEDTDTQYF.

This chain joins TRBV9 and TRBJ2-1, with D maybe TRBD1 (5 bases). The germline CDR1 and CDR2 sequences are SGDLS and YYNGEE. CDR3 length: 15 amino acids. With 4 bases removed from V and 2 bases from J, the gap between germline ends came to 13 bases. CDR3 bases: TGTGCCAGCAGCCGCGACAGCGCGGCCTACAATGAGCAGTTCTTC. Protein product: CASSRDSAAYNEQFF.

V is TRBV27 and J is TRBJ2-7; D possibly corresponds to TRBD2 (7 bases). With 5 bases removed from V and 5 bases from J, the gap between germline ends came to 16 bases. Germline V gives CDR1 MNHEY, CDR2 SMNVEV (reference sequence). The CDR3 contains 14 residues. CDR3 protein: CASSRWGGKDEQYF. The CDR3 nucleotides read TGTGCCAGCAGTCGATGGGGGGGCAAGGACGAGCAGTACTTC.

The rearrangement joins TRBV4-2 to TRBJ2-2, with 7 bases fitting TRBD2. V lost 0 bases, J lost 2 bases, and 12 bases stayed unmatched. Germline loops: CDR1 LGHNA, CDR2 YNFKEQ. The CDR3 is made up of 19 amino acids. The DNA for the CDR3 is TGTGCCAGCAGCCAAGATCCCGGCGGGAGTTTTGTCAACACCGGGGAGCTGTTTTTT. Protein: CASSQDPGGSFVNTGELFF.

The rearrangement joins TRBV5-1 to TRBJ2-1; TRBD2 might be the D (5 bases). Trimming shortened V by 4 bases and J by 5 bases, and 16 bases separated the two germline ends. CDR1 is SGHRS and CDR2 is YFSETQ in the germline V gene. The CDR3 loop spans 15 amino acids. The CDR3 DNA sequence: TGCGCCAGCAGCGGGGAGAAAGGGCGGCACAATGAGCAGTTCTTC. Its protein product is CASSGEKGRHNEQFF.

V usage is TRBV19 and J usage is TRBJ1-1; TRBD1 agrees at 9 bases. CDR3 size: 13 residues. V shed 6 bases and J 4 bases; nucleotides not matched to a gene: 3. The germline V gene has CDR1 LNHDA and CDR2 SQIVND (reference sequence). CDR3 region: CASRTGGSTEAFF. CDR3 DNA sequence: TGTGCCAGTAGGACAGGGGGAAGCACTGAAGCTTTCTTT.

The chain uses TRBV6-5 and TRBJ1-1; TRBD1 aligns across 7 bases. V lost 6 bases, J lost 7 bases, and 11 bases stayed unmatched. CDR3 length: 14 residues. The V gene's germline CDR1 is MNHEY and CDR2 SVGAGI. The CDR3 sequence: CASRDSGTEIEAFF. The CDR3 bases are TGTGCCAGCAGAGACTCCGGGACAGAGATTGAAGCTTTCTTT.

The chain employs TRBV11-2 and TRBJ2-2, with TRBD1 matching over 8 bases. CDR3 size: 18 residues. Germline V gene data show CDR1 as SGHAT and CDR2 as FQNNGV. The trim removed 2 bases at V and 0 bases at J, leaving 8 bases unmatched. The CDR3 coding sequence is TGTGCCAGCAGCTTATTGCGGGGACAGGCCGCGAACACCGGGGAGCTGTTTTTT. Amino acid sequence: CASSLLRGQAANTGELFF.

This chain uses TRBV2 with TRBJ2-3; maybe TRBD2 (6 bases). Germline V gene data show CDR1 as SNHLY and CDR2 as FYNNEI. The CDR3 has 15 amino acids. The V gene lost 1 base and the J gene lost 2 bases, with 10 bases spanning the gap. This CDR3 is CASSEEVGLTDTQYF. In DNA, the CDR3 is TGTGCCAGCAGTGAAGAGGTGGGACTCACAGATACGCAGTATTTT.

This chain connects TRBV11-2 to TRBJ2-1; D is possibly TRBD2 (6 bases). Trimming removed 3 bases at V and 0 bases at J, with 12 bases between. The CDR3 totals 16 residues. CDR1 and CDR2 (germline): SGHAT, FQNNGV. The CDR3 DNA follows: TGTGCCAGCAGCTTCTTGGCGGGGAGCTCCTACAATGAGCAGTTCTTC. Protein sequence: CASSFLAGSSYNEQFF.

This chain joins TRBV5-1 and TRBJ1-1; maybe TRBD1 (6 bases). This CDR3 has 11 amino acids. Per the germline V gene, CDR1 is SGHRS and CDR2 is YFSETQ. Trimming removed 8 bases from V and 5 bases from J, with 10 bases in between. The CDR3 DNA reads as TGCGCCAGTAGGGGGTGGACTGAAGCTTTCTTT. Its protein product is CASRGWTEAFF.

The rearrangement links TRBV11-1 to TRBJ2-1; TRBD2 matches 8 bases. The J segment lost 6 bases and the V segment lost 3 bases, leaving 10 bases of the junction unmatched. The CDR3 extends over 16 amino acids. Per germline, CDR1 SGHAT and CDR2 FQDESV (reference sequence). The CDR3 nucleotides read TGTGCCAGCAGCTTGAGAAGGGGACTAGGGGGCAATGAGCAGTTCTTC. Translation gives CASSLRRGLGGNEQFF.

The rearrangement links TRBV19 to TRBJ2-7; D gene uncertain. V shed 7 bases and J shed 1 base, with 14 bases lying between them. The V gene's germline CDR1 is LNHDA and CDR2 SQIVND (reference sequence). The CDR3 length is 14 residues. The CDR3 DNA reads TGTGCCAGTACCCTTCTACACGGGTCCTACGAGCAGTACTTC. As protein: CASTLLHGSYEQYF.

The CDR3, as DNA: TGCGCCAGCAGCTTGGTGGGCGCCAGCACAGATACGCAGTATTTT. This translates into CASSLVGASTDTQYF. The chain carries TRBV5-1 and TRBJ2-3; no clear D. This CDR3 contains 15 residues. Germline CDR1 reads SGHRS; CDR2 reads YFSETQ. Between the trimmed V and J ends, which lost 0 bases and 0 bases, there was a span of 8 bases. The full variable domain, rest sourced from reference TRBV5-1 and TRBJ2-3, is KAGVTQTPRYLIKTRGQQVTLSCSPISGHRSVSWYQQTPGQGLQFLFEYFSETQRNKGNFPGRFSGRQFSNSRSEMNVSTLELGDSALYLCASSLVGASTDTQYFGPGTRLTVL.

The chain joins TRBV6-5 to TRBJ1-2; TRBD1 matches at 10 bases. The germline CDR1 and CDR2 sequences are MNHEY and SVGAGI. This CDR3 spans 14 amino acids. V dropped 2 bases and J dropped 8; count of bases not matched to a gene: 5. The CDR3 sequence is CASSYGTGVGGYTF. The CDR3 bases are TGTGCCAGCAGTTACGGGACAGGGGTGGGAGGCTACACCTTC.

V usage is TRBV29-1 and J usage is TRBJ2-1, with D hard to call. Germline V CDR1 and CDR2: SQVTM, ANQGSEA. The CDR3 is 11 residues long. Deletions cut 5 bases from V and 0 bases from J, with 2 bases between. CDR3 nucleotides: TGCAGCGTTCTCTCCTACAATGAGCAGTTCTTC. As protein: CSVLSYNEQFF.

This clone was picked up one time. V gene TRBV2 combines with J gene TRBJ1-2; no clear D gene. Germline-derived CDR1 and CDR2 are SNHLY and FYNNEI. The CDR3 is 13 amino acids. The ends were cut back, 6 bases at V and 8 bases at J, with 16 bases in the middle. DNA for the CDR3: TGTGCCAGCAGAACGGACGGGGAACGGGGCTACACCTTC. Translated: CASRTDGERGYTF.

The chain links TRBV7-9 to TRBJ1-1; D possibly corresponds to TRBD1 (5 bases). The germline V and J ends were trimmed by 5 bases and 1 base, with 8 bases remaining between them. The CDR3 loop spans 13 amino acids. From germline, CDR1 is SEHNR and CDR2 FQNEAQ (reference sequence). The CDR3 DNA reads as TGTGCCAGCAGCCGTGACAGGAACACTGAAGCTTTCTTT. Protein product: CASSRDRNTEAFF.

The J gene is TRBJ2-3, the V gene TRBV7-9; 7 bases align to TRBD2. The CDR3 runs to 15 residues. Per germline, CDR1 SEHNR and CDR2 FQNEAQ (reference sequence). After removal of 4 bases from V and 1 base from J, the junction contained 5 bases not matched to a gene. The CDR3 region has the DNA TGTGCCAGCAGCTCGGGCGGGGGAGGCACAGATACGCAGTATTTT. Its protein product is CASSSGGGGTDTQYF. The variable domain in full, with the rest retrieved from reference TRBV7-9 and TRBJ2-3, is DTGVSQNPRHKITKRGQNVTFRCDPISEHNRLYWYRQTLGQGPEFLTYFQNEAQLEKSRLLSDRFSAERPKGSFSTLEIQRTEQGDSAMYLCASSSGGGGTDTQYFGPGTRLTVL.